The 12 T cell receptor beta chains below come from one sample, sequenced in a study of sequential checkpoint blockade in melanoma. Assay used: immunoSEQ multiplex PCR; TCRdb lists only in-frame clones, some missing. The table records roughly 6,100 clones, about a fifth of them present only once. Treatment described: randomized to nivolumab then ipilimumab (arm A) or the reverse (arm B). This specimen consisted of tumor tissue (inferred from file names), obtained from a patient given nivolumab and ipilimumab in sequence. These receptors were taken from a human donor with melanoma.

This clone was counted only a few times. This chain links TRBV7-7 with TRBJ2-1, with TRBD2 identical over 12 bases. From germline, CDR1 is SSHAT and CDR2 FNYEAQ (reference sequence). Trimming took 2 bases from V and 7 from J; bases not matched to a gene: 6. CDR3 length: 16 residues. The CDR3 coding sequence is TGTGCCAGCAGCTTATCCGGGACTAGCGGGTGGAATGAGCAGTTCTTC. Translation: CASSLSGTSGWNEQFF.

This clone was counted between two and nine times. The rearrangement links TRBV9 to TRBJ1-3; D ambiguous. The ends were cut back, 5 bases at V and 5 bases at J, with 17 bases in the middle. CDR1 is SGDLS, CDR2 YYNGEE, per germline. The CDR3 sequence is 15 residues long. The CDR3 spells CASSEVRAGRNTIYF. For the CDR3, the DNA is TGTGCCAGCAGTGAAGTCCGGGCAGGTAGAAACACCATATATTTT.

V gene TRBV4-1 combines with J gene TRBJ2-5; possible D gene TRBD1, 5 bases. The CDR3 contains 12 residues. V shed 4 bases and J shed 7 bases, with 10 bases lying between them. CDR1 and CDR2 from the germline V gene are MGHRA and YSYEKL. In DNA, the CDR3 is TGCGCCAGCAGCCCCCAGGGCGGGACCCAGTACTTC. Translating it yields CASSPQGGTQYF.

The rearrangement joins TRBV14 to TRBJ2-7, with TRBD1 matching over 11 bases. Germline-derived CDR1 and CDR2 are SGHDN and FVKESK. The V gene end was trimmed by 1 base and the J gene end by 6 bases; junction bases not matched to a gene: 2. The CDR3 totals 14 residues. CDR3 coding DNA: TGTGCCAGCAGCCAAGGGACAGGGGGCATCGAGCAGTACTTC. This translates into CASSQGTGGIEQYF.

By proportion, this clone is large. The chain has TRBV6-8 and TRBJ2-3, with 10 bases matching TRBD2. The germline CDR1 and CDR2 sequences are MNHGY and SAAAGT. After removal of 4 bases from V and 5 bases from J, the junction contained 9 bases not matched to a gene. There are 16 residues in the CDR3. CDR3 DNA sequence: TGTGCCAGCAGTTCCTACAGCGGGAGGGGGCTAGATACGCAGTATTTT. It is translated as CASSSYSGRGLDTQYF.

The J gene is TRBJ2-7, the V gene TRBV19, with 9 positions matching TRBD1. CDR3 length equals 14 residues. In germline, CDR1 is LNHDA, CDR2 SQIVND (reference sequence). V trimming: 7 bases; J trimming: 3 bases; junction bases outside the gene matches: 7. CDR3 sequence reads: CASTPTGGIYEQYF. CDR3 nucleotides: TGTGCCAGTACCCCGACAGGGGGTATCTACGAGCAGTACTTC.

Relative to its sample, this clone is medium-sized (0.01 to 0.1%). V and J are TRBV11-3 and TRBJ2-2; 12 positions agree with TRBD2. The CDR3 loop spans 19 amino acids. J lost 6 bases, V lost 5 bases, and 16 bases had no gene match. CDR1 SGHNT and CDR2 YENEEA come from the germline V gene. The CDR3 DNA is TGTGCCAGCAGCCCACCCCCCGGACTAGCGGGAATTGTATCCGGGGAGCTGTTTTTT. Translating it yields CASSPPPGLAGIVSGELFF. The variable domain in full, completed from reference TRBV11-3 and TRBJ2-2, reads EAGVVQSPRYKIIEKKQPVAFWCNPISGHNTLYWYLQNLGQGPELLIRYENEEAVDDSQLPKDRFSAERLKGVDSTLKIQPAELGDSAVYLCASSPPPGLAGIVSGELFFGEGSRLTVL.

There are a few counts of this clone. This chain uses TRBV12-2 with TRBJ2-1. TRBV12-2 represents a pseudogene. The CDR3 covers 20 residues. The CDR3 DNA reads TGTGCAAGTCGCTTCAGGTCCGGGTGCTTGGGGTACCCAAGTTACAATGAGCAGTTCTTC. Residues: CASRFRSGCLGYPSYNEQFF.

This clone has a count of ten or more. The chain has TRBV11-3 and TRBJ1-5, with 8 bases matching TRBD1. The V segment lost 5 bases and the J segment 6 bases; nucleotides outside the gene matches: 9. Germline CDR1 and CDR2: SGHNT and YENEEA. This CDR3 comprises 15 residues. The CDR3 protein is CASSPSTGVSQPQHF. In DNA form, the CDR3 reads TGTGCCAGCAGCCCCTCGACAGGGGTTAGTCAGCCCCAGCATTTT.

The V gene is TRBV29-1, the J gene TRBJ1-4; D remains unclear. The CDR3 sequence is 13 residues long. Germline CDR1 SQVTM, CDR2 ANQGSEA. Trimming stripped 7 bases from V and 4 bases from J, with 13 bases between. The CDR3 region has the DNA TGCAGCGGGCGGTCGCCTCTTAATGAAAAACTGTTTTTT. This sequence encodes CSGRSPLNEKLFF.

This clone is categorized as medium-sized. V usage is TRBV4-1 and J usage is TRBJ2-3, with 8 bases matching TRBD2. The length of the CDR3 is 15 residues. V was clipped by 2 bases and J by 8 bases; unmatched bases: 9. Germline V gene sequence: CDR1 MGHRA, CDR2 YSYEKL. The DNA of the CDR3 is TGCGCCAGCAGCCAATCAGGGCGGGGGGCGGTTACGCAGTATTTT. Its translation is CASSQSGRGAVTQYF.

J is TRBJ1-1 and V is TRBV10-3, with a weak D call TRBD1 (5 bases). Germline CDR1 reads ENHRY; CDR2 reads SYGVKD. V gave up 1 base and J gave up 1 base, with 10 bases separating them. There are 15 residues in the CDR3. As DNA, the CDR3 is TGTGCCATCAGTGAGTGGGACGGCCAGAACACTGAAGCTTTCTTT. This encodes CAISEWDGQNTEAFF.